The next 26 T cell receptor beta chains were all read from a single sample in a study of Graves' ophthalmopathy and Graves' hyperthyroidism. Investigators amplified TCR beta CDR3 regions from RNA transcripts. RT-PCR with HTBI primers came first, then second-round multiplex PCR. TCRdb re-called the multiplex PCR reads through MiXCR, storing one row per CDR3 protein. Of 660,000 or so distinct CDR3 sequences in the sample, under 50% were seen once. Sequences were obtained from peripheral blood. The receptors originated from an adult man with Graves' ophthalmopathy.

This clonotype has more than one count but fewer than ten. This chain links TRBV2 with TRBJ2-2; TRBD1 aligns across 9 bases. V was clipped by 6 bases and J by 6 bases; unmatched bases: 5. CDR1 and CDR2 (germline): SNHLY, FYNNEI. This CDR3 has 14 amino acids. The CDR3 reads CASSGTGSPGELFF. The CDR3 nucleotides are TGTGCCAGCAGCGGGACAGGGAGTCCCGGGGAGCTGTTTTTT.

A word on this clonotype: This may come from a read error, since a much larger clone is one base off. This chain links TRBV7-8 with TRBJ2-7; weak D call: TRBD2 (6 bases). From germline, CDR1 is SGHVS and CDR2 FQNEAQ. The CDR3 extends over 15 amino acids. CDR3 amino acids: CASSYYGLANYEQHF. In DNA, the CDR3 is TGTGCCAGCAGTTACTATGGGCTAGCGAACTACGAGCAGCACTTC.

The chain couples TRBV15 to TRBJ1-2, with no clear D. From germline, CDR1 is LNHNV and CDR2 YYDKDF (reference sequence). CDR3 length equals 16 residues. V dropped 3 bases and J dropped 3 bases, with 17 bases sitting between them. Here the CDR3 reads CATSSPIETTHYGYTF. In nucleotides, the CDR3 is TGTGCCACCAGCAGCCCGATCGAGACAACTCACTATGGCTACACCTTC. The whole variable domain, remainder taken from reference TRBV15 and TRBJ1-2, is DAMVIQNPRYQVTQFGKPVTLSCSQTLNHNVMYWYQQKSSQAPKLLFHYYDKDFNNEADTPDNFQSRRPNTSFCFLDIRSPGLGDTAMYLCATSSPIETTHYGYTFGSGTRLTVV.

Remarks on this clonotype: This may be a read error: a much more frequent sequence differs by one nucleotide. The chain employs TRBV7-8 and TRBJ2-5; D perhaps matches TRBD1 (5 bases). The CDR3 runs 14 residues. Trimming cost V 1 base and J 6 bases, with 12 bases left between them. Germline loops: CDR1 SGHVS, CDR2 FQNEAQ. CDR3 in amino acids: CASSLGGPAKTQYF. The CDR3, as DNA: TGTGCCAGCAGCTTAGGGGGCCCCGCCAAGACCCAGTACTTC.

The genes are TRBV19 and TRBJ2-2; TRBD2 agrees at 14 bases. Germline CDR1 reads LNHDA; CDR2 reads SQIVND (reference sequence). With 11 bases clipped from V and 8 bases from J, the junction kept 10 bases outside the gene matches. This CDR3 has 15 amino acids. The chain's CDR3 is CAWSFGLAGGGELFF. The CDR3 DNA reads as TGTGCCTGGAGTTTCGGACTAGCGGGGGGAGGGGAGCTGTTTTTT.

The genes are TRBV10-3 and TRBJ1-2, with D uncertain. CDR1 and CDR2 from the germline V gene are ENHRY and SYGVKD. V was trimmed by 2 bases and J by 4 bases, leaving 8 bases between them. The CDR3 runs 13 residues. In nucleotides, the CDR3 is TGTGCCATCAGTGAGGGAGCGCGCTATGGCTACACCTTC. It codes for CAISEGARYGYTF.

This clonotype was counted a few times. The V and J genes are TRBV4-1 and TRBJ2-7, with D tentatively TRBD1 or TRBD2 (5 bases each). Germline CDR1 MGHRA, CDR2 YSYEKL. The CDR3 sequence is 17 residues long. V was cut by 4 bases and J by 3 bases, with 22 bases left in between. The CDR3 DNA sequence: TGCGCCAGCAGCCCCTATCTGAGGCGTCAGGGAGACTACGAGCAGTACTTC. Translated, it gives CASSPYLRRQGDYEQYF.

The chain carries TRBV7-2 and TRBJ2-2; the match to TRBD1 covers 9 bases. The CDR3 has 19 amino acids. V shed 1 base, J shed 7 bases, and the junction held 16 bases outside the gene matches. Germline V lookup: CDR1 SGHTA, CDR2 FQGNSA. The CDR3 reads CASSLGHRSDRGIYGELFF. The CDR3 nucleotides read TGTGCCAGCAGCTTAGGTCACAGGTCGGACAGGGGAATTTACGGGGAGCTGTTTTTT.

Remarks on this clonotype: Just one base apart from a much larger clone, this may be a read error. This chain connects TRBV2 to TRBJ2-2, with a possible D match to TRBD1 (5 bases). The CDR3 is made up of 11 amino acids. Trimming shortened V by 6 bases and J by 7 bases, and 6 bases separated the two germline ends. CDR1 is SNHLY and CDR2 is FYNNEI in the germline V gene. CDR3 loop: CASRQDGELFF. In DNA, the CDR3 is TGTGCCAGCAGACAGGACGGGGAGCTGTTTTTT.

This clonotype was seen repeatedly, ten times or more. The CDR3 region is CASSLAGAGRDYGYTF. The CDR3 nucleotides read TGTGCCAGCAGCTTAGCAGGGGCGGGGAGGGACTATGGCTACACCTTC. The chain combines TRBV7-2 with TRBJ1-2; possibly TRBD1 for D (5 bases). There are 16 residues in the CDR3. With 0 bases removed from V and 3 bases from J, the gap between germline ends came to 14 bases. Germline V CDR1 and CDR2: SGHTA, FQGNSA.

This clonotype was detected a few times. V gene TRBV12-3 or TRBV12-4 combines with J gene TRBJ1-5, with 9 bases that match TRBD1. This CDR3 spans 15 amino acids. V dropped 6 bases and J dropped 1; count of bases not matched to a gene: 4. The CDR3 sequence is CASRRQGVSNQPQHF. CDR3 sequence (DNA): TGTGCCAGCAGACGACAGGGGGTGAGCAATCAGCCCCAGCATTTT.

This clonotype has only a few counts. The V gene is TRBV20-1, the J gene TRBJ2-7, with D perhaps TRBD1 (6 bases). This CDR3 comprises 14 residues. V lost 6 bases, J lost 0 bases, and 15 bases lay in between. CDR1 and CDR2 (germline): DFQATT, SNEGSKA (reference sequence). The CDR3 protein is CSALGHRSSYEQYF. CDR3 nucleotides: TGCAGTGCCCTGGGACATAGGAGCTCCTACGAGCAGTACTTC.

The chain combines TRBV11-3 with TRBJ1-2; D call uncertain. V dropped 5 bases and J dropped 4 bases, with 14 bases sitting between them. The V gene's germline CDR1 is SGHNT and CDR2 YENEEA. This CDR3 is 14 amino acids long. CDR3 nucleotides: TGTGCCAGCAGCCCGTGGTCGGGCGGCTATGGCTACACCTTC. Its protein is CASSPWSGGYGYTF.

CDR3 sequence reads: CASSQEGGQYF. In nucleotides, the CDR3 is TGTGCCAGCAGCCAAGAGGGGGGGCAGTACTTC. The chain employs TRBV9 and TRBJ2-7; the D call may be TRBD1 or TRBD2 (6 bases each). Trimming cost V 4 bases and J 9 bases, with 11 bases left between them. Germline loops: CDR1 SGDLS, CDR2 YYNGEE. The CDR3 runs to 11 residues.

This clonotype was found many times. The V and J genes are TRBV10-3 and TRBJ1-1; D may be TRBD1 (5 bases). Per the germline V gene, CDR1 is ENHRY and CDR2 is SYGVKD. This CDR3 comprises 18 residues. The V gene lost 2 bases and the J gene lost 1 base, with 20 bases spanning the gap. The CDR3 here is CAISEPYARQKGNTEAFF. The CDR3 DNA reads TGTGCCATCAGTGAGCCATACGCTCGACAGAAAGGGAACACTGAAGCTTTCTTT.

This clonotype was found a few times. This rearrangement joins TRBV2 to TRBJ2-7; a possible D gene is TRBD1 (6 bases). V gave up 4 bases and J gave up 2 bases, with 18 bases separating them. This CDR3 has 16 amino acids. From germline, CDR1 is SNHLY and CDR2 FYNNEI. CDR3 in amino acids: CASSAHREFGPYEQYF. For the CDR3, the DNA is TGTGCCAGCAGTGCGCACAGGGAGTTTGGTCCCTACGAGCAGTACTTC.

The sample holds a few counts of this clonotype. V is TRBV7-6 and J is TRBJ1-5; D is ambiguous. This CDR3 comprises 16 residues. From germline, CDR1 is SGHVS and CDR2 FNYEAQ. The V end was cut by 5 bases, the J end by 7 bases, with 21 bases between. Written as DNA, the CDR3 is TGTGCCAGCAGCCCCCCCCGTGGAGGGAAGGAACAGCCCCAGCATTTT. Its protein is CASSPPRGGKEQPQHF.

This clonotype was observed at least ten times. The CDR3 loop reads CASSMTDYTEAFF. The CDR3 region has the DNA TGTGCCAGTAGTATGACGGACTACACTGAAGCTTTCTTT. The chain joins TRBV19 to TRBJ1-1; D call uncertain. This CDR3 has 13 amino acids. Germline V CDR1 and CDR2: LNHDA, SQIVND (reference sequence). Trimming stripped 3 bases from V and 3 bases from J, with 8 bases between.

Details on this clonotype: This clone may be a read error of a much larger clone one base away. No conserved phenylalanine or tryptophan is present at the end of the CDR3, so a read error is the likely explanation. The chain employs TRBV5-1 and TRBJ1-2; 8 nucleotides line up with TRBD1. This CDR3 is 15 amino acids long. With V trimmed by 0 bases and J by 8 bases, 9 bases remained unmatched. From germline, CDR1 is SGHRS and CDR2 YFSETQ. Written as DNA, the CDR3 is TGCGCCAGCAGCTTGGAGAGCAGGGGGCAAGGAGGCTACACCCTC. It codes for CASSLESRGQGGYTL.

This clonotype was seen at least ten times. This chain connects TRBV2 to TRBJ1-2; D remains unclear. The germline V and J ends were trimmed by 4 bases and 6 bases, with 12 bases remaining between them. CDR1 SNHLY and CDR2 FYNNEI come from the germline V gene. There are 13 residues in the CDR3. CDR3 DNA sequence: TGTGCCAGCAGTGTCATACCCGCGGATGGCTACACCTTC. Protein product: CASSVIPADGYTF. The full variable domain, its missing parts supplied by reference TRBV2 and TRBJ1-2, is EPEVTQTPSHQVTQMGQEVILRCVPISNHLYFYWYRQILGQKVEFLVSFYNNEISEKSEIFDDQFSVERPDGSNFTLKIRSTKLEDSAMYFCASSVIPADGYTFGSGTRLTVV.

This clonotype was seen many times. This sequence joins TRBV7-9 and TRBJ2-7, with D maybe TRBD1 (5 bases). The CDR3 runs to 16 residues. Germline V gene sequence: CDR1 SEHNR, CDR2 FQNEAQ (reference sequence). V was clipped by 5 bases and J by 0 bases, with 17 bases between them. The CDR3 protein is CASSPITGKSSYEQYF. CDR3 DNA sequence: TGTGCCAGCAGCCCCATCACAGGCAAGAGCTCCTACGAGCAGTACTTC. The variable domain in full, completed from reference TRBV7-9 and TRBJ2-7, reads DTGVSQNPRHKITKRGQNVTFRCDPISEHNRLYWYRQTLGQGPEFLTYFQNEAQLEKSRLLSDRFSAERPKGSFSTLEIQRTEQGDSAMYLCASSPITGKSSYEQYFGPGTRLTVT.

In the case of this clonotype: Given a much more abundant clone one base away, this may be a read error. This chain joins TRBV7-3 and TRBJ2-7, with D possibly called TRBD1 or TRBD2 (6 bases each). The germline gives CDR1 SGHTA, CDR2 FQGTGA. The CDR3 extends over 15 amino acids. The CDR3 DNA follows: TGTGCCAGCAGCTTAACCTATGGGGGCCCGGGGGAGCAGCACTTC. Translated: CASSLTYGGPGEQHF.

This clonotype was recorded at least ten times. The chain carries TRBV9 and TRBJ2-7; a weak D match, TRBD2 (6 bases). Trimming pared 4 bases from V and 1 base from J, leaving 15 bases between. In germline, CDR1 is SGDLS, CDR2 YYNGEE. The CDR3 is 15 residues long. The CDR3 bases are TGTGCCAGCAGCCCGACGAGTAGCGGATCCTACGAGCAGTACTTC. It encodes CASSPTSSGSYEQYF.

This clonotype was picked up a small number of times. The rearrangement links TRBV12-3 or TRBV12-4 to TRBJ1-1, with 9 nucleotides matching TRBD1. The length of the CDR3 is 12 residues. V lost 2 bases, J lost 12 bases, and 4 bases stayed unmatched. CDR3 sequence: CASSLRGQGSFF. In nucleotides, the CDR3 is TGTGCCAGCAGTTTAAGGGGACAGGGTTCTTTCTTT.

Worth noting for this clonotype: Being one base from a much bigger clone, this may be a read error. The chain couples TRBV10-3 to TRBJ2-5; 7 bases agree with TRBD2. The CDR3 spans 13 residues. Germline CDR1 ENHRY, CDR2 SYGVKD. CDR3 residues: CASSYADGRSQYF. The CDR3 nucleotides read TGTGCCAGCAGTTATGCCGACGGGAGGAGCCAGTACTTC.

The rearrangement joins TRBV3-1 to TRBJ1-4; D uncertain. CDR3 length: 16 amino acids. CDR1 is LGHDT, CDR2 YNNKEL, per germline (reference sequence). Trimming removed 0 bases from V and 6 bases from J, with 14 bases in between. CDR3 coding DNA: TGTGCCAGCAGCCAAGAATTAAGGCCTCCCTATGAAAAACTGTTTTTT. Its protein product is CASSQELRPPYEKLFF.